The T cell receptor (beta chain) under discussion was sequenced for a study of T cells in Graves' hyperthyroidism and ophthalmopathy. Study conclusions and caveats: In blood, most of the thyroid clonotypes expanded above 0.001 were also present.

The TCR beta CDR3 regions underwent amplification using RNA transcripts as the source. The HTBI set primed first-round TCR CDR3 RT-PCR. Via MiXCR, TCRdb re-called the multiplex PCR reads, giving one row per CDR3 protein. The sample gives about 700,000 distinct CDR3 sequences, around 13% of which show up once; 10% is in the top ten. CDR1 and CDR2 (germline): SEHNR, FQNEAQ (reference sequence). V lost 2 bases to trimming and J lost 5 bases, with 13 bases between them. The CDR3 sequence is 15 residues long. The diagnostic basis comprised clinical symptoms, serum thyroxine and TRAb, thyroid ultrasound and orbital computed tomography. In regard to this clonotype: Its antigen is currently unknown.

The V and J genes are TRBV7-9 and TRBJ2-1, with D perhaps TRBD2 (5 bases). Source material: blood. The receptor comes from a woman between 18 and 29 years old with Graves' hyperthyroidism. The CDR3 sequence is CASSLIVGRHNEQFF. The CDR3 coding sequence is TGTGCCAGCAGCTTAATTGTGGGGAGACACAATGAGCAGTTCTTC.